The source of this T cell receptor (beta chain) is a study of blood T cell repertoires in COVID-19. Across the whole study: COVID-19 samples from acute and convalescent phases originated in the United States, Italy and Spain. PBMCs, B-cell-depleted T cells, or T cells were the source of the cDNA or gDNA that made up the material.

As handled by the study authors: Estimated nucleated cell counts came from reference gene primer amplification. Sequencing used immunoSEQ multiplex PCR; TCRdb keeps in-frame clones, though not all of them. The DNA gave D and trimming, while V, J and clone size come from that table. The sample shows about 82,000 clones, over 70% of them seen only once. The CDR3 has 16 residues. Germline loops: CDR1 SEHNR, CDR2 FQNEAQ (reference sequence). The J segment lost 1 base and the V segment lost 2 bases, leaving 3 bases of the junction unmatched. The sequenced sample consisted of peripheral blood. This sequence was found in a woman aged 55-69 years with acute or convalescent COVID-19. The chain couples TRBV7-9 to TRBJ1-3; 9 bases line up with TRBD1. This CDR3 reads CASSLRDRVSGNTIYF. CDR3 in DNA: TGTGCCAGCAGCTTAAGGGACAGGGTTTCTGGAAACACCATATATTTT.